This TCR beta chain was sequenced during a study of blood T cells in healthy people across ages. In terms of origin and age, donors were healthy Caucasian individuals from Russia aged roughly 6 to 95. General study results and limits: Diversity of TCR beta correlated strongly with naive T cell percentage.

The V end lost 4 bases, the J end lost 0 bases, and 5 bases lay between the germline ends. The CDR3 covers 13 residues. CDR1 and CDR2 from the germline V gene are ENHRY and SYGVKD. It was with a sample-barcoded 5' primer and a J-beta primer mix that a second PCR of roughly 6 to 11 cycles was run. One entry per CDR3 protein, called by TCRdb with MiXCR from the 5' RACE reads. The sample carries around 600,000 distinct CDR3 sequences, 47% recorded once. This clonotype was detected only a few times. Its antigen is not identified. This TCR derives from an elderly man in good health. The specimen was blood. The rearrangement uses TRBV10-3 and TRBJ2-3; the D is unclear. Written as DNA, the CDR3 is TGTGCCATCAGTGGGCAGAGCACAGATACGCAGTATTTT. It is translated as CAISGQSTDTQYF.